This T cell receptor beta chain was captured in a study of T cell responses to AZD1222 COVID-19 vaccine. Second-dose recipients at about 4 or about 12 weeks were treated as one pooled group. The CDR3 has 13 residues. With 4 bases removed from V and 7 bases from J, the gap between germline ends came to 10 bases. CDR1 is SNHLY, CDR2 FYNNEI, per germline. This clone came up once. TCRdb keeps only in-frame clones here, not all; method: immunoSEQ multiplex PCR. The sample carries some 80,000 clones, about nine tenths recorded once. The chain joins TRBV2 to TRBJ1-4, with TRBD1 as a possible D gene (6 bases). The source material was peripheral blood, sampled 28 days after the second AZD1222 dose. This sequence originates from an adult who received the AZD1222 COVID-19 vaccine. The CDR3 region has the DNA TGTGCCAGCAGTGGGGGGCCAATTGAAAAACTGTTTTTT. The encoded protein is CASSGGPIEKLFF.